This T cell receptor (beta chain) was identified in a study of shared clonotypes between healthy human individuals. Regarding the study as a whole: Shared clonotypes: approximately 4.5% naive CD4, approximately 3.4% naive CD8, 2.3% memory CD4, more than 0.3% memory CD8. Among donors, clonotype sharing was expected to be affected by sequencing depth. As a rule, naive subsets had a larger estimated richness than memory subsets.

Regarding this clone: No antigen is known for it.

The V and J ends lost 2 bases and 0 bases respectively, with 13 bases between them. CDR1 is MDHEN, CDR2 SYDVKM, per germline. The CDR3 contains 17 residues. Assay: immunoSEQ multiplex PCR; the TCRdb copy retains only in-frame clones and omits some. Altogether a few hundred thousand clones are present, roughly 87% being singletons, with the ten largest covering around 15%. This chain joins TRBV28 and TRBJ2-2; D gene ambiguous. The clonotype was recovered from a man aged 18 to 30 in good health. The sequenced material came from memory CD8+ T cells sorted from blood. Subset reported: CD45RO+ cells pooled with CCR7-negative TemRA cells. The CDR3 bases are TGTGCCAGCAGTTTAACGCCAAGCATGTCGAACACCGGGGAGCTGTTTTTT. This encodes CASSLTPSMSNTGELFF.